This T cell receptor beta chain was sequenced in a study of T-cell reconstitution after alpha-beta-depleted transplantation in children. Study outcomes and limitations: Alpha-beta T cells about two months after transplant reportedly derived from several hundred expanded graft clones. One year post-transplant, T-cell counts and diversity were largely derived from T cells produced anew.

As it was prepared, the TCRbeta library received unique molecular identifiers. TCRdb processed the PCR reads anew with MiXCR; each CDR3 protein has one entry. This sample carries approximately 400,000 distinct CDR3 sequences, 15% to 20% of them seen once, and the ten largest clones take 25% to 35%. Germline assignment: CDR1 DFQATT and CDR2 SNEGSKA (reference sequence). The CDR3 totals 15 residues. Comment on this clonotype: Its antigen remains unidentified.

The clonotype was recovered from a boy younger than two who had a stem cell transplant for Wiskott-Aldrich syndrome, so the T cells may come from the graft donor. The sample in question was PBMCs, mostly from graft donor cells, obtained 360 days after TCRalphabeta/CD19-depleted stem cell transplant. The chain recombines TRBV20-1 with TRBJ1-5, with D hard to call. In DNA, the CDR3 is TGCAGCGCGTACCAGTCGGGGAATAGCAATCAGCCCCAGCATTTT. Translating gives CSAYQSGNSNQPQHF.